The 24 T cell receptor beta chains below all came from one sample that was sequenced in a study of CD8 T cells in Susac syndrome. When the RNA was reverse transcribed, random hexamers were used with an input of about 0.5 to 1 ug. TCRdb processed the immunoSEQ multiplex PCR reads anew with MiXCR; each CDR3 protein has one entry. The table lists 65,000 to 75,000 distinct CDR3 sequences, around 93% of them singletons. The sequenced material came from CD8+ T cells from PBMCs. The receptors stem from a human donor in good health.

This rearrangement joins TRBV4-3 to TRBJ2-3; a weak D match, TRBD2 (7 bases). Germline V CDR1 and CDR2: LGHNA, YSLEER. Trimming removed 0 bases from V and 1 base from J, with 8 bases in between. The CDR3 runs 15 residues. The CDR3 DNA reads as TGCGCCAGCAGCCAAGAAGGGGGGGGCACAGATACGCAGTATTTT. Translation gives CASSQEGGGTDTQYF.

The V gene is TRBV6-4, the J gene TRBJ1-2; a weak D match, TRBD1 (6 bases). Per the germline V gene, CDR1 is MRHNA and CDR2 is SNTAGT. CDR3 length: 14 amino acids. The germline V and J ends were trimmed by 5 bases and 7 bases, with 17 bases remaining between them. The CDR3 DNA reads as TGTGCCAGCAGTCAAGGACAGACCCTCAGTGGCTACACCTTC. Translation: CASSQGQTLSGYTF.

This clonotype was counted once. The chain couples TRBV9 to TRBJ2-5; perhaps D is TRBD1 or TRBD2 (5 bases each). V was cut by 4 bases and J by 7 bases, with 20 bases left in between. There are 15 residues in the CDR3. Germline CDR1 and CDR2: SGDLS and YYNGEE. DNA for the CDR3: TGTGCCAGCAGCCTAGGGGACGGGCCGAGGGGGACCCAGTACTTC. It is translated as CASSLGDGPRGTQYF.

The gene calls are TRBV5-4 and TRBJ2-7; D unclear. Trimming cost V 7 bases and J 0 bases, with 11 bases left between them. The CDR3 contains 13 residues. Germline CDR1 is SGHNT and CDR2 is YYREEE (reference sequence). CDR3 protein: CASQDGVSYEQYF. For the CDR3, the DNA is TGTGCCAGCCAGGACGGAGTCTCCTACGAGCAGTACTTC.

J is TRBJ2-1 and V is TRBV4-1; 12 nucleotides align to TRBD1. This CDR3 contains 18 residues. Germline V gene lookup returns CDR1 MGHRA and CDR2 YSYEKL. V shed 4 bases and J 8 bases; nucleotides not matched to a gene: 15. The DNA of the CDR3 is TGCGCCAGCAGCCCCTATCCGGCCGGGACAGGGGGCGGGGATGAGCAGTTCTTC. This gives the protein CASSPYPAGTGGGDEQFF.

CDR3: CASSHVGDYEQYF. The CDR3 DNA reads as TGCGCCAGCAGCCATGTAGGGGACTACGAGCAGTACTTC. The chain combines TRBV4-1 with TRBJ2-7, with D possibly matching TRBD1 (5 bases). This CDR3 contains 13 residues. V lost 3 bases and J lost 3, with 9 bases in between. The germline V gene encodes CDR1 MGHRA and CDR2 YSYEKL.

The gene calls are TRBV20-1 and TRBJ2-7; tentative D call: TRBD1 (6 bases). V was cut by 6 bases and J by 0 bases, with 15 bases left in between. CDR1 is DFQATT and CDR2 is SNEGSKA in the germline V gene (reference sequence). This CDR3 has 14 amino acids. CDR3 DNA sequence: TGCAGTGCAAAAACAGGGATCAGCTCCTACGAGCAGTACTTC. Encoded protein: CSAKTGISSYEQYF.

CDR3 sequence reads: CASSDTGASSYEQYF. The CDR3, as DNA: TGTGCCAGCAGCGATACAGGGGCCTCCTCCTACGAGCAGTACTTC. The chain is built from TRBV7-9 and TRBJ2-7; 7 bases match TRBD1. V was clipped by 5 bases and J by 0 bases; unmatched bases: 7. This CDR3 region has 15 residues. Germline V gene data show CDR1 as SEHNR and CDR2 as FQNEAQ (reference sequence).

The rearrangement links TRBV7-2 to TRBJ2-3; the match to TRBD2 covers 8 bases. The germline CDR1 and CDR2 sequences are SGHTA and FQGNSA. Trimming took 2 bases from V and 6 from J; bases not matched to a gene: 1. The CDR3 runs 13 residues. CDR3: CASSLSSGDTQYF. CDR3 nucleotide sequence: TGTGCCAGCAGCTTATCTAGCGGGGATACGCAGTATTTT.

The CDR3 DNA sequence: TGTGCCAGCACCCCATCGTGGGTACCCATCCACGAGCAGTACTTC. This gives the protein CASTPSWVPIHEQYF. The chain joins TRBV27 to TRBJ2-7; D call uncertain. The germline V gene encodes CDR1 MNHEY and CDR2 SMNVEV (reference sequence). This CDR3 has 15 amino acids. V dropped 7 bases and J dropped 5 bases, with 21 bases sitting between them.

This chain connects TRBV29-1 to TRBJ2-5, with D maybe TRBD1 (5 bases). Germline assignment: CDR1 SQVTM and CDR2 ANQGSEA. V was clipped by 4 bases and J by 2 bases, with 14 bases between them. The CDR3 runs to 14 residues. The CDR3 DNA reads TGCAGCGTTGTAGGGGTTGGACCGCAAGAGACCCAGTACTTC. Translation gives CSVVGVGPQETQYF.

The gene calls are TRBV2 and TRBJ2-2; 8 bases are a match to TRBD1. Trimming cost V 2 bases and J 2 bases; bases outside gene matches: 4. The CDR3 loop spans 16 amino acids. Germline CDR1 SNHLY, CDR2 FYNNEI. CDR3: CASSEPGQVNTGELFF. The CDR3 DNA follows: TGTGCCAGCAGTGAACCGGGACAGGTTAACACCGGGGAGCTGTTTTTT.

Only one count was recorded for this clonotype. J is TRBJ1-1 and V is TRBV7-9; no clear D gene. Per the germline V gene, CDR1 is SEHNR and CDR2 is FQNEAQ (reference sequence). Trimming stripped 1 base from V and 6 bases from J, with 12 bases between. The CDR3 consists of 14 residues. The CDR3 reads CASSLVIALPEAFF. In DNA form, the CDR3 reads TGTGCCAGCAGCTTAGTAATTGCTCTCCCTGAAGCTTTCTTT.

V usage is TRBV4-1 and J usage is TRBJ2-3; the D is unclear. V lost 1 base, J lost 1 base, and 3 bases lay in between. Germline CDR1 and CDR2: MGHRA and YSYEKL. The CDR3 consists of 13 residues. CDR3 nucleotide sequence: TGCGCCAGCAGCCAAGTGGGCACAGATACGCAGTATTTT. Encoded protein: CASSQVGTDTQYF.

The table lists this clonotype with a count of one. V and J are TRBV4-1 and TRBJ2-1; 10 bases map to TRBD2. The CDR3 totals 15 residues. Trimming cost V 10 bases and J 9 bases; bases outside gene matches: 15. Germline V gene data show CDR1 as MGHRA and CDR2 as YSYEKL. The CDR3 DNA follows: TGCGCCACCAAGGGGGGAGCGGGGGGGCAGGGTGAGCAGTTCTTC. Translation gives CATKGGAGGQGEQFF.

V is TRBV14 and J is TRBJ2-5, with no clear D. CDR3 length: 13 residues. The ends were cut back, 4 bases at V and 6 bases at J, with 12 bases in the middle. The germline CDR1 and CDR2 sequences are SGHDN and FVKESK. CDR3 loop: CASSPRRTQTQYF. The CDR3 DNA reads TGTGCCAGCAGCCCCCGGAGAACGCAGACCCAGTACTTC. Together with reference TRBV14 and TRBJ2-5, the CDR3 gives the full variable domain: EAGVTQFPSHSVIEKGQTVTLRCDPISGHDNLYWYRRVMGKEIKFLLHFVKESKQDESGMPNNRFLAERTGGTYSTLKVQPAELEDSGVYFCASSPRRTQTQYFGPGTRLLVL.

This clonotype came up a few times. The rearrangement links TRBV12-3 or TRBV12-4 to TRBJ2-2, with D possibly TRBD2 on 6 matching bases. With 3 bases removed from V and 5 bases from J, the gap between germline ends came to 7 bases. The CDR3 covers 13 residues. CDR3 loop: CASSFSGTGELFF. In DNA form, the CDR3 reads TGTGCCAGCAGTTTTAGCGGTACCGGGGAGCTGTTTTTT.

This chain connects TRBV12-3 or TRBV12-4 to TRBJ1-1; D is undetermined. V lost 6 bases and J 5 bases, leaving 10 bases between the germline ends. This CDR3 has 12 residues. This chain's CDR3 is CASSPRETEAFF. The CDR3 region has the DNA TGTGCCAGCAGCCCCCGGGAAACTGAAGCTTTCTTT.

The CDR3 loop reads CASSLREQGLPRTDTQYF. The DNA of the CDR3 is TGCGCCAGCAGCTTAAGGGAGCAGGGGCTCCCACGCACAGATACGCAGTATTTT. V and J are TRBV4-1 and TRBJ2-3; D possibly corresponds to TRBD1 (6 bases). Germline V gene sequence: CDR1 MGHRA, CDR2 YSYEKL. The CDR3 totals 18 residues. V lost 5 bases, J lost 1 base, and 22 bases lay in between.

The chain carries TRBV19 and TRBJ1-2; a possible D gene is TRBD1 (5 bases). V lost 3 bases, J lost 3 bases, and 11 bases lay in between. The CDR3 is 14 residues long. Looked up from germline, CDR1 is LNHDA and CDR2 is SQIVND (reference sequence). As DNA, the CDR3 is TGTGCCAGTAGTATGGGACCCAGCTACTATGGCTACACCTTC. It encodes CASSMGPSYYGYTF.

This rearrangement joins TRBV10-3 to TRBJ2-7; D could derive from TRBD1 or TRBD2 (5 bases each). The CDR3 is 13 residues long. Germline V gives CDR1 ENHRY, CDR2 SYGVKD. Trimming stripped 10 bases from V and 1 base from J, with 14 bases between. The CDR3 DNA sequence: TGTGCCACCGTCCCGGGGCGATCCTACGAGCAGTACTTC. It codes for CATVPGRSYEQYF.

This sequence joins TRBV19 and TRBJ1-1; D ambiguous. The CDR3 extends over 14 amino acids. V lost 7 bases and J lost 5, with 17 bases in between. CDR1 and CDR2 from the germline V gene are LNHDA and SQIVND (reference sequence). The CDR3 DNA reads TGTGCCAGTACGTTTGTAGAGGGAGATACTGAAGCTTTCTTT. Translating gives CASTFVEGDTEAFF.

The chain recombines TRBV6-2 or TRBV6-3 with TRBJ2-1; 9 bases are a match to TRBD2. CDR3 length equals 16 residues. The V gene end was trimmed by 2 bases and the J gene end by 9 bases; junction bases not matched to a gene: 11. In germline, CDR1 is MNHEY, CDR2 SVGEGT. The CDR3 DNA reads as TGTGCCAGCAGTTACCTGACTACGCGGGGGGGTCGTGAGCAGTTCTTC. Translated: CASSYLTTRGGREQFF.

Here the CDR3 reads CASSLWSSGHNEQFF. In nucleotides, the CDR3 is TGTGCCAGCAGTTTATGGTCTAGCGGTCACAATGAGCAGTTCTTC. The chain recombines TRBV28 with TRBJ2-1; 7 nucleotides agree with TRBD2. The CDR3 is made up of 15 amino acids. From germline, CDR1 is MDHEN and CDR2 SYDVKM. Unmatched junction bases numbered 4, after V lost 0 bases and J lost 5 bases.